The following is a T cell receptor (beta chain) sequence with its context. Its antigen is still unknown. Germline-derived CDR1 and CDR2 are MNHEY and SVGAGI. This CDR3 has 16 residues. V was cut by 0 bases and J by 0 bases, with 11 bases left in between. The record originates from a study of siplizumab effects on memory and regulatory T cells. Overall study results and limits: Proliferating siplizumab-cultured Tregs lacked confirmed suppressive function. The authors could not assign a naive or memory phenotype to roughly 80-97% of proliferating CD4+ or CD8+ clones. Contribution to the alloresponse seemed major for naive T cells, which also seemed more diverse than memory cells.

The method was immunoSEQ multiplex PCR; TCRdb's version includes in-frame clones alone and lacks a portion of them. The profile covers about 100,000 clones, with over 90% appearing a single time and 1% to 1.5% taken by the ten largest. The sample comprised non-Treg CD4+ T cells sorted from blood. This chain connects TRBV6-5 to TRBJ1-2; maybe TRBD1 (6 bases). The TCR was taken from a human donor in good health. CDR3 nucleotides: TGTGCCAGCAGTTACTCACAGGGCAGAACTAACTATGGCTACACCTTC. This codes for CASSYSQGRTNYGYTF.